This TCR beta chain was recovered during a study of T cell changes during pregnancy in multiple sclerosis. The CDR3 sequence is 14 residues long. V dropped 4 bases and J dropped 4 bases, with 12 bases sitting between them. Germline CDR1 SGHTA, CDR2 FQGNSA. Generated by immunoSEQ multiplex PCR, the TCRdb table keeps only in-frame clones and is missing some. The sample lists over 80,000 clones, over 75% occurring once. Sequenced here: peripheral blood, sampled in the second trimester of pregnancy. This clonotype was obtained from a female donor in good health, enrolled as a control in a pregnancy study. The rearrangement joins TRBV7-2 to TRBJ2-3, with a weak D call TRBD2 (5 bases). Written as DNA, the CDR3 is TGTGCCAGCAGCTACACTAGTAGGGCAGATACGCAGTATTTT. Protein sequence: CASSYTSRADTQYF. The full variable domain, its missing parts supplied by reference TRBV7-2 and TRBJ2-3, is GAGVSQSPSNKVTEKGKDVELRCDPISGHTALYWYRQSLGQGLEFLIYFQGNSAPDKSGLPSDRFSAERTGGSVSTLTIQRTQQEDSAVYLCASSYTSRADTQYFGPGTRLTVL.